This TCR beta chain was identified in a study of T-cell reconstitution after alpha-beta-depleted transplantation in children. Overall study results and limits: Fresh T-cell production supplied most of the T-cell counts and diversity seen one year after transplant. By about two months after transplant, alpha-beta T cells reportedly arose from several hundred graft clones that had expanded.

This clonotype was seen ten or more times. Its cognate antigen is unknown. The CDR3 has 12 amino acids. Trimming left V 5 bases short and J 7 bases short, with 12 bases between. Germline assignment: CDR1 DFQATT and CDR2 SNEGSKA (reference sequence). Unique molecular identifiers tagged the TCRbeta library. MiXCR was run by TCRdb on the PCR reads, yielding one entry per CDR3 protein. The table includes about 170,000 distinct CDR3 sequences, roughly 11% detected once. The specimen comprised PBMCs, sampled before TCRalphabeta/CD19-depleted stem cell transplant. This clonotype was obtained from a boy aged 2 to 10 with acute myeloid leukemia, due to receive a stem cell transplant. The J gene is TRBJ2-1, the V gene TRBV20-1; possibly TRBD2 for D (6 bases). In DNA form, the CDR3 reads TGCAGTGCTCCCTGGGGGGAGAATGAGCAGTTCTTC. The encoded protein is CSAPWGENEQFF.